These 24 T cell receptor beta chains share one sample of origin, sequenced in a study of cytomegalovirus exposure and HLA in healthy donors. Researchers ran the PCR with 60 Vbeta and 13 Jbeta primers. Profiling relied on immunoSEQ multiplex PCR, and the TCRdb table lists in-frame clones only, not all of them. The sample records 100,000 or so clones, about 80% being singletons. The sequenced material came from PBMCs. All receptors come from a man aged 30-40 years in good health and CMV-seropositive.

The V gene is TRBV7-8, the J gene TRBJ2-5; 11 bases line up with TRBD2. V lost 4 bases and J lost 5; bases outside the gene matches: 9. The CDR3 has 16 amino acids. CDR1 and CDR2 from the germline V gene are SGHVS and FQNEAQ. This chain's CDR3 is CASSSLHLAGGETQYF. The DNA of the CDR3 is TGTGCCAGCAGCTCACTCCATCTAGCGGGAGGTGAGACCCAGTACTTC. The entire variable domain, with the rest obtained from reference TRBV7-8 and TRBJ2-5, is as follows: GAGVSQSPRYKVAKRGQDVALRCDPISGHVSLFWYQQALGQGPEFLTYFQNEAQLDKSGLPSDRFFAERPEGSVSTLKIQRTQQEDSAVYLCASSSLHLAGGETQYFGPGTRLLVL.

The V call is TRBV15, the J call TRBJ1-5, with a weak D call TRBD1 (5 bases). The CDR3 runs 15 residues. Germline values: CDR1 LNHNV, CDR2 YYDKDF (reference sequence). Deletions cut 5 bases from V and 3 bases from J, with 14 bases between. CDR3 protein: CATSPGLDLNQPQHF. CDR3 bases: TGTGCCACCAGCCCAGGGTTGGACCTCAATCAGCCCCAGCATTTT. Supplemented by reference TRBV15 and TRBJ1-5, the full variable domain reads DAMVIQNPRYQVTQFGKPVTLSCSQTLNHNVMYWYQQKSSQAPKLLFHYYDKDFNNEADTPDNFQSRRPNTSFCFLDIRSPGLGDTAMYLCATSPGLDLNQPQHFGDGTRLSIL.

This chain uses TRBV7-6 with TRBJ2-3, with no clear D. The ends were cut back, 1 base at V and 3 bases at J, with 5 bases in the middle. CDR3 length equals 13 residues. The germline V gene encodes CDR1 SGHVS and CDR2 FNYEAQ. CDR3 loop: CASSLVQTDTQYF. The CDR3, as DNA: TGTGCCAGCAGCTTAGTTCAGACAGATACGCAGTATTTT.

The rearrangement uses TRBV2 and TRBJ2-3, with TRBD2 matching over 11 bases. V shed 6 bases and J 3 bases; nucleotides not matched to a gene: 5. The CDR3 has 15 residues. From germline, CDR1 is SNHLY and CDR2 FYNNEI. CDR3 region: CASRLAGGGTDTQYF. In DNA form, the CDR3 reads TGTGCCAGCAGGCTAGCGGGAGGTGGAACAGATACGCAGTATTTT.

This clone turned up a few times. The CDR3 spells CASSRTITGELFF. The CDR3 DNA is TGTGCCAGCAGCAGGACTATCACCGGGGAGCTGTTTTTT. V is TRBV11-2 and J is TRBJ2-2; D possibly corresponds to TRBD2 (6 bases). The CDR3 is 13 amino acids. CDR1 and CDR2 (germline): SGHAT, FQNNGV. V lost 5 bases and J 4 bases, leaving 8 bases between the germline ends.

The V call is TRBV19, the J call TRBJ1-5, with TRBD1 identical over 9 bases. Germline lookup yields CDR1 LNHDA and CDR2 SQIVND (reference sequence). The CDR3 spans 14 residues. Unmatched junction bases numbered 6, after V lost 6 bases and J lost 6 bases. Here the CDR3 reads CASRPQGASQPQHF. The CDR3 DNA is TGTGCCAGTAGACCACAGGGGGCTTCTCAGCCCCAGCATTTT.

The chain combines TRBV11-2 with TRBJ2-3; the D is unclear. The CDR3 is made up of 15 amino acids. V was shortened by 0 bases and J by 2 bases, with 9 bases between the two germline ends. The V gene's germline CDR1 is SGHAT and CDR2 FQNNGV. The CDR3 sequence: CASSLEAMYTDTQYF. CDR3 nucleotides: TGTGCCAGCAGCTTAGAGGCCATGTACACAGATACGCAGTATTTT.

The chain recombines TRBV7-2 with TRBJ2-7; D unresolved. With 7 bases removed from V and 0 bases from J, the gap between germline ends came to 7 bases. This CDR3 spans 12 amino acids. Germline V gene lookup returns CDR1 SGHTA and CDR2 FQGNSA. The CDR3 is CASKEYSYEQYF. The CDR3 DNA reads TGTGCCAGCAAGGAGTACTCCTACGAGCAGTACTTC.

This clone has a single count. The CDR3 spells CASTSWTRDRGRNTDTQYF. The CDR3 DNA sequence: TGCGCCAGCACCTCCTGGACGCGCGACAGGGGTCGGAACACAGATACGCAGTATTTT. This chain uses TRBV5-1 with TRBJ2-3; 8 bases align to TRBD1. The J segment lost 2 bases and the V segment lost 6 bases, leaving 20 bases of the junction unmatched. Per germline, CDR1 SGHRS and CDR2 YFSETQ. CDR3 length: 19 amino acids.

J is TRBJ2-3 and V is TRBV7-9, with TRBD1 identical over 8 bases. CDR3 length: 15 residues. The J segment lost 4 bases and the V segment lost 5 bases, leaving 8 bases of the junction unmatched. Germline-derived CDR1 and CDR2 are SEHNR and FQNEAQ (reference sequence). The CDR3 DNA sequence: TGTGCCAGCAGCCCGGACAGGGAAGGGGCAGATACGCAGTATTTT. Protein: CASSPDREGADTQYF.

The chain employs TRBV7-9 and TRBJ2-2, with D perhaps TRBD2 (5 bases). The CDR3 consists of 12 residues. V was clipped by 5 bases and J by 7 bases, with 8 bases between them. CDR1 and CDR2 (germline): SEHNR, FQNEAQ (reference sequence). CDR3: CASSPGDGELFF. In DNA form, the CDR3 reads TGTGCCAGCAGCCCCGGGGACGGGGAGCTGTTTTTT.

V and J are TRBV19 and TRBJ1-5; weak D call: TRBD1 (6 bases). The V end was cut by 6 bases, the J end by 4 bases, with 19 bases between. Germline V gene data show CDR1 as LNHDA and CDR2 as SQIVND (reference sequence). This CDR3 contains 16 residues. In DNA, the CDR3 is TGTGCCAGTAGCCCCGCCACAGGGAAGGCAAATCAGCCCCAGCATTTT. Protein: CASSPATGKANQPQHF.

The chain couples TRBV29-1 to TRBJ2-3, with a tentative D call TRBD2 (5 bases). Germline V lookup: CDR1 SQVTM, CDR2 ANQGSEA. This CDR3 has 15 residues. The V end was cut by 6 bases, the J end by 5 bases, with 21 bases between. CDR3: CSVSNVGVRGDTQYF. The CDR3 nucleotides read TGCAGCGTCAGCAACGTCGGGGTACGGGGAGATACGCAGTATTTT.

This chain uses TRBV5-6 with TRBJ2-3; 11 bases map to TRBD1. Looked up from germline, CDR1 is SGHDT and CDR2 is YYEEEE. CDR3 length equals 14 residues. J was trimmed by 6 bases and V by 3 bases; bases with no gene match: 3. The chain's CDR3 is CASSWDRGVDTQYF. In nucleotides, the CDR3 is TGTGCCAGCAGCTGGGACAGGGGGGTGGATACGCAGTATTTT. Complete variable domain (other parts from reference TRBV5-6 and TRBJ2-3): DAGVTQSPTHLIKTRGQQVTLRCSPKSGHDTVSWYQQALGQGPQFIFQYYEEEERQRGNFPDRFSGHQFPNYSSELNVNALLLGDSALYLCASSWDRGVDTQYFGPGTRLTVL.

This clone was seen only once. Compared with germline, one end of the junction differs, possibly owing to a read error. This chain joins TRBV7-7 and TRBJ2-5; the match to TRBD1 covers 10 bases. There are 14 residues in the CDR3. Germline values: CDR1 SSHAT, CDR2 FNYEAQ (reference sequence). The CDR3 protein is CASSRQGAGETQYF. The CDR3 DNA follows: TGTGCTAGCAGCCGACAGGGGGCTGGAGAGACCCAGTACTTC.

The V and J genes are TRBV5-4 and TRBJ2-7; 9 nucleotides match TRBD1. V shed 0 bases, J shed 5 bases, and the junction held 3 bases outside the gene matches. The CDR3 runs 14 residues. Germline V CDR1 and CDR2: SGHNT, YYREEE (reference sequence). CDR3 protein: CASSLVGQGDEQYF. The CDR3 DNA follows: TGTGCCAGCAGCTTGGTGGGACAGGGAGACGAGCAGTACTTC.

The chain uses TRBV29-1 and TRBJ1-4; the match to TRBD1 covers 7 bases. There are 13 residues in the CDR3. The germline V gene has CDR1 SQVTM and CDR2 ANQGSEA. V lost 7 bases and J lost 4; bases outside the gene matches: 6. CDR3 DNA: TGCAGCGGACGGGACAGATATAATGAAAAACTGTTTTTT. Amino acids: CSGRDRYNEKLFF.

The chain uses TRBV30 and TRBJ2-6; TRBD1 is a possible D gene (5 bases). There are 13 residues in the CDR3. Deletions cut 3 bases from V and 4 bases from J, with 7 bases between. The germline V gene has CDR1 GTSNPN and CDR2 SVGIG (reference sequence). The CDR3, as DNA: TGTGCCTGGAGGACAGTCGGGGCCAACGTCCTGACTTTC. It is translated as CAWRTVGANVLTF.

This clone occurred a few times. The chain joins TRBV9 to TRBJ2-3; the D gene is possibly TRBD2 (7 bases). This CDR3 is built from 15 residues. Trimming removed 0 bases at V and 6 bases at J, with 14 bases between. Germline V gives CDR1 SGDLS, CDR2 YYNGEE. The CDR3 spells CASSVGGGSLDTQYF. The CDR3 DNA sequence: TGTGCCAGCAGCGTAGGCGGGGGCTCTTTGGATACGCAGTATTTT.

The count of this clone is one. The rearrangement joins TRBV28 to TRBJ1-2; D uncertain. Germline V gene data show CDR1 as MDHEN and CDR2 as SYDVKM. The CDR3 totals 15 residues. Trimming left V 2 bases short and J 2 bases short, with 12 bases between. CDR3 sequence: CASSLIGGYNYGYTF. For the CDR3, the DNA is TGTGCCAGCAGTTTAATCGGAGGCTACAACTATGGCTACACCTTC.

The V call is TRBV7-3, the J call TRBJ1-1; weak D call: TRBD1 (6 bases). Between the trimmed V and J ends, which lost 4 bases and 0 bases, there was a span of 9 bases. Germline CDR1 reads SGHTA; CDR2 reads FQGTGA. The CDR3 is 14 residues long. The CDR3, as DNA: TGTGCCAGCAGCTCGGACAGATTGAACACTGAAGCTTTCTTT. It yields the protein CASSSDRLNTEAFF.

This sequence joins TRBV25-1 and TRBJ1-5; 8 bases fit TRBD1. Looked up from germline, CDR1 is MGHDK and CDR2 is SYGVNS. The CDR3 runs 17 residues. V trimming: 5 bases; J trimming: 6 bases; junction bases outside the gene matches: 15. The CDR3 reads CASSPARGTGIGQPQHF. CDR3 nucleotides: TGTGCCAGCAGTCCTGCGCGGGGGACAGGTATTGGTCAGCCCCAGCATTTT.

The chain combines TRBV14 with TRBJ1-2; D ambiguous. Germline-derived CDR1 and CDR2 are SGHDN and FVKESK. Trimming pared 8 bases from V and 2 bases from J, leaving 9 bases between. CDR3 length: 12 residues. CDR3 DNA: TGTGCCAGCCGAGCAGGCAACTATGGCTACACCTTC. Amino acid sequence: CASRAGNYGYTF. Looking up the rest from reference TRBV14 and TRBJ1-2 gives the full variable domain: EAGVTQFPSHSVIEKGQTVTLRCDPISGHDNLYWYRRVMGKEIKFLLHFVKESKQDESGMPNNRFLAERTGGTYSTLKVQPAELEDSGVYFCASRAGNYGYTFGSGTRLTVV.

The chain uses TRBV20-1 and TRBJ2-1, with 8 bases fitting TRBD1. The CDR3 sequence is 10 residues long. Germline CDR1 reads DFQATT; CDR2 reads SNEGSKA (reference sequence). V shed 7 bases, J shed 15 bases, and the junction held 8 bases outside the gene matches. The CDR3, as DNA: TGCAGTGTCGCGGGGACAGGACGGTTCTTC. Translated: CSVAGTGRFF.